This paragraph reports one T cell receptor beta chain. The target antigen is unknown. Germline V gives CDR1 WSHSY, CDR2 SAAADI. V was shortened by 7 bases and J by 9 bases, with 13 bases between the two germline ends. The CDR3 spans 12 residues. The primer mix had 60 Vbeta and 13 Jbeta primers. This table comes from immunoSEQ multiplex PCR, and its TCRdb copy is limited to in-frame clones, with some not included. The sample lists 150,000 to 200,000 clones; 65% to 85% were seen once. This specimen comes from a study of cytomegalovirus exposure and HLA in healthy donors. General study findings and limits: A later analysis found that most CMV-associated TCR beta chains appeared HLA-restricted. There were reportedly fewer N-insertions in an Asian-associated ancestry cluster than the roughly 670-donor mean, in a later analysis.

V is TRBV10-2 and J is TRBJ2-1; D may be TRBD1 (5 bases). This receptor was taken from a woman aged 50 to 65 in good health and CMV-seropositive. The sample was PBMCs. CDR3 in amino acids: CASNTGRFEQFF. In nucleotides, the CDR3 is TGCGCCAGCAACACAGGACGGTTTGAGCAGTTCTTC.